The 3 T cell receptor beta chains below come from one sample, sequenced in a study of PD-1 blockade in classical Hodgkin lymphoma. Data came from immunoSEQ multiplex PCR; TCRdb stores just in-frame clones and leaves some out. Of around 30,000 clones listed, around three quarters are singletons. Time point noted: cycle 4 day 1 (C4D1), after more than five weeks of nivolumab. Every one of the patients relapsed after autologous stem cell transplantation (brentuximab vedotin exposure was variable). Sample: peripheral blood mononuclear cells (PBMCs), taken before the fourth cycle of nivolumab. The receptors here all came from a human donor with classical Hodgkin lymphoma.

This clone has only a few counts. The V gene is TRBV9, the J gene TRBJ2-7; D is perhaps TRBD1 or TRBD2 (6 bases each). Germline assignment: CDR1 SGDLS and CDR2 YYNGEE. With 3 bases removed from V and 6 bases from J, the gap between germline ends came to 13 bases. The CDR3 has 13 residues. The CDR3 sequence: CASSALGGFEQYF. For the CDR3, the DNA is TGTGCCAGCAGCGCCCTAGGGGGGTTCGAGCAGTACTTC. Combining the CDR3 with reference TRBV9 and TRBJ2-7 gives the whole variable domain DSGVTQTPKHLITATGQRVTLRCSPRSGDLSVYWYQQSLDQGLQFLIQYYNGEERAKGNILERFSAQQFPDLHSELNLSSLELGDSALYFCASSALGGFEQYFGPGTRLTVT.

V is TRBV7-8 and J is TRBJ2-5, with TRBD2 matching 7 bases. V trimming: 0 bases; J trimming: 5 bases; junction bases outside the gene matches: 6. Germline values: CDR1 SGHVS, CDR2 FQNEAQ. The CDR3 runs to 15 residues. The CDR3 region has the DNA TGTGCCAGCAGCTTAGCGATCAGGGAGGGGGAGACCCAGTACTTC. Translated: CASSLAIREGETQYF.

V is TRBV30 and J is TRBJ2-7; possible D gene TRBD2, 5 bases. The CDR3 is 13 residues long. Germline V gene sequence: CDR1 GTSNPN, CDR2 SVGIG (reference sequence). V lost 2 bases to trimming and J lost 1 base, with 9 bases between them. In nucleotides, the CDR3 is TGTGCCTGGAGTATGGACTCTTCCTACGAGCAGTACTTC. It encodes CAWSMDSSYEQYF. The full variable domain, completed using reference TRBV30 and TRBJ2-7, is SQTIHQWPATLVQPVGSPLSLECTVEGTSNPNLYWYRQAAGRGLQLLFYSVGIGQISSEVPQNLSASRPQDRQFILSSKKLLLSDSGFYLCAWSMDSSYEQYFGPGTRLTVT.